The 11 T cell receptor beta chains in this list originate from one sample, sequenced in a study of blood T cells in healthy people across ages. The second PCR ran roughly 6 to 11 cycles with a sample-barcoded 5' primer and J-beta primers. One entry per CDR3 protein, called by TCRdb with MiXCR from the 5' RACE reads. The sample shows roughly 500,000 distinct CDR3 sequences, roughly 28% of them seen only once. Specimen: blood. Receptor source: an older woman in good health.

This clonotype was picked up a small number of times. The chain combines TRBV11-1 with TRBJ1-1, with TRBD1 matching 10 bases. CDR1 SGHAT and CDR2 FQDESV come from the germline V gene (reference sequence). CDR3 length: 15 amino acids. Trimming removed 4 bases from V and 5 bases from J; junction bases left unmatched: 7. CDR3 in DNA: TGTGCCAGCAGCTCCCCAGGGACAGGGGAAACTGAAGCTTTCTTT. It codes for CASSSPGTGETEAFF.

There are a few counts of this clonotype. The gene calls are TRBV14 and TRBJ2-4; D ambiguous. CDR1 is SGHDN and CDR2 is FVKESK in the germline V gene. The CDR3 contains 20 residues. Trimming stripped 0 bases from V and 0 bases from J, with 21 bases between. The CDR3 region has the DNA TGTGCCAGCAGCCAAGATGGAACATGGGGAAGAACCATAGCCAAAAACATTCAGTACTTC. It is translated as CASSQDGTWGRTIAKNIQYF.

This clonotype was seen only a few times. This chain joins TRBV5-1 and TRBJ2-1; D is unclear. The V gene lost 0 bases and the J gene lost 5 bases, with 9 bases spanning the gap. The CDR3 sequence is 14 residues long. CDR1 is SGHRS, CDR2 YFSETQ, per germline. This CDR3 reads CASSLAGPDNEQFF. The CDR3 DNA follows: TGCGCCAGCAGCTTGGCCGGGCCAGACAATGAGCAGTTCTTC.

This clonotype has only one observation. V usage is TRBV7-9 and J usage is TRBJ1-2; D is unresolved. The CDR3 has 12 residues. V lost 5 bases to trimming and J lost 8 bases, with 12 bases between them. CDR1 is SEHNR, CDR2 FQNEAQ, per germline (reference sequence). The CDR3: CASSREIGGYTF. The CDR3 DNA reads TGTGCCAGCAGCCGGGAGATTGGGGGCTACACCTTC.

The rearrangement joins TRBV12-3 or TRBV12-4 to TRBJ2-1, with D hard to call. V was clipped by 4 bases and J by 8 bases, with 6 bases between them. This CDR3 is built from 11 residues. DNA for the CDR3: TGTGCCAGCAGTTCTTGGTATGAGCAGTTCTTC. Its translation is CASSSWYEQFF.

The rearrangement joins TRBV21-1 to TRBJ2-3; TRBD1, the D gene given by the table, was not confirmed from the DNA. TRBV21-1 represents a pseudogene. The CDR3 extends over 15 amino acids. The CDR3 sequence: CASSTNALEPKAQYF. DNA for the CDR3: TGTGCCAGCAGCACCAACGCCCTAGAACCCAAAGCGCAGTATTTT.

With regard to this clonotype: No DNA is shown, since the ends of the CDR3 on it are uncertain; the CDR3 is the one TCRdb lists. The rearrangement links TRBV29-1 to TRBJ1-2. CDR1 SQVTM and CDR2 ANQGSEA come from the germline V gene. The CDR3 has 12 residues if both end residues are counted. The CDR3 sequence: CSEFRNPYGCTF.

The chain has TRBV20-1 and TRBJ2-1; 8 bases map to TRBD1. V dropped 5 bases and J dropped 0; count of bases not matched to a gene: 3. CDR3 length: 14 amino acids. CDR1 and CDR2 from the germline V gene are DFQATT and SNEGSKA (reference sequence). The CDR3 region is CSASGTGSYNEQFF. The CDR3 DNA reads as TGCAGTGCTTCCGGGACAGGCTCCTACAATGAGCAGTTCTTC.

The V gene is TRBV21-1, the J gene TRBJ1-1; TRBD1, the table's D call, was not compared with the DNA. TRBV21-1 is listed as a pseudogene. CDR3 size: 15 residues. For the CDR3, the DNA is TGTGCCAGCAGCAAAGCGGGGGGGGCGTTCACTGAAGCTTTCTTT. Translating gives CASSKAGGAFTEAFF.

The rearrangement links TRBV12-3 or TRBV12-4 to TRBJ2-7, with TRBD1 matching 12 bases. The CDR3 is 15 residues long. Trimming took 2 bases from V and 6 from J; bases not matched to a gene: 5. Here the CDR3 reads CASSLLGQGAGEQYF. CDR3 nucleotide sequence: TGTGCCAGCAGTTTACTGGGACAGGGGGCCGGCGAGCAGTACTTC.

This chain connects TRBV20-1 to TRBJ2-7; D unresolved. The CDR3 spans 11 residues. CDR1 is DFQATT and CDR2 is SNEGSKA in the germline V gene (reference sequence). With 0 bases removed from V and 3 bases from J, the gap between germline ends came to 3 bases. The CDR3 coding sequence is TGCAGTGCTAGAGATATCTACGAGCAGTACTTC. It translates to CSARDIYEQYF.